This T cell receptor beta chain came from a study of blood T cell repertoires in COVID-19. V shed 4 bases and J shed 7 bases, with 13 bases lying between them. Germline V lookup: CDR1 MDHEN, CDR2 SYDVKM. The CDR3 is 14 amino acids. In the original processing: Estimates of nucleated cell counts were drawn from the amplification of reference gene primers. The protocol was immunoSEQ multiplex PCR, while the TCRdb copy is restricted to in-frame clones and leaves out a portion. That table is the source of V, J and clone size, and D and trimming were worked out from the DNA. The data show about 400,000 clones, around 86% seen once.

The clonotype originates from a human donor in a cohort sampled during active COVID-19. The gene calls are TRBV28 and TRBJ1-4; D not resolved. Sequencing used peripheral blood. The CDR3 DNA is TGTGCCAGCAGTTCCCCTCTGGGAGGTGAAAAACTGTTTTTT. Translating it yields CASSSPLGGEKLFF.